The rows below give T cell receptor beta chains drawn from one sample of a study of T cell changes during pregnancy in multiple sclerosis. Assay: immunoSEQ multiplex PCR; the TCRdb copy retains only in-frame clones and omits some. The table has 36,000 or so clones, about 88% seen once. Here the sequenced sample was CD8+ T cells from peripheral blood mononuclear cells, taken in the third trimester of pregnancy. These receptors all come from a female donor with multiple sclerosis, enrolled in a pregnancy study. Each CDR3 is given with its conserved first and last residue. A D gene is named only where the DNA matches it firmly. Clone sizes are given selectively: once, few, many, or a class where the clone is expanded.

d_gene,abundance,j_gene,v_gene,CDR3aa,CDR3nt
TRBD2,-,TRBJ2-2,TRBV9,CASTGGRGADTGELFF,TGTGCCAGCACGGGCGGGAGGGGGGCCGACACCGGGGAGCTGTTTTTT
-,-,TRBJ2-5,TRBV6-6,CASSYQQGVVETQYF,TGTGCCAGCAGTTACCAACAGGGAGTCGTTGAGACCCAGTACTTC
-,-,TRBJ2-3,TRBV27,CASSLGTTDTQYF,TGTGCCAGCAGTTTAGGCACCACGGATACGCAGTATTTT
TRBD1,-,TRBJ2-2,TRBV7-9,CASSPRRTGTGELFF,TGTGCCAGCAGCCCGCGCAGGACAGGGACCGGGGAGCTGTTTTTT
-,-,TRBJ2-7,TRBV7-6,CASSLDQGWSGEQYF,TGTGCCAGCAGCTTAGACCAGGGTTGGTCGGGCGAGCAGTACTTC
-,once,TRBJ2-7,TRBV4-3,CASSQGGTSSYEQYF,TGCGCCAGCAGCCAAGGGGGGACAAGCTCCTACGAGCAGTACTTC
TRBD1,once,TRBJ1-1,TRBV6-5,CASSSFDRVGPEAFF,TGTGCCAGCAGTTCGTTCGACAGGGTAGGCCCTGAAGCTTTCTTT
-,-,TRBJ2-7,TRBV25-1,CASSVTSEQYF,TGTGCCAGCAGTGTGACTTCCGAGCAGTACTTC
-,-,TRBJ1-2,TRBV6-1,CATSPGTPNYGYTF,TGTGCCACCTCTCCGGGGACACCTAACTATGGCTACACCTTC
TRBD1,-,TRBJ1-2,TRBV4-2,CASSPRTGEPYGYTF,TGTGCCAGCAGCCCAAGGACAGGGGAGCCCTATGGCTACACCTTC
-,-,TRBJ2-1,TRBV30,CAWRLDPGDEQFF,TGTGCCTGGCGACTAGATCCTGGGGATGAGCAGTTCTTC
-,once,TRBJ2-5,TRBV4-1,CASSQPDKPLETQYF,TGCGCCAGCAGCCAACCGGACAAACCTTTGGAGACCCAGTACTTC
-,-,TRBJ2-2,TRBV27,CASSLFQGATGELFF,TGTGCCAGCAGTTTATTTCAGGGTGCCACCGGGGAGCTGTTTTTT
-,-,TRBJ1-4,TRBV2,CASSDSTEDEKLFF,TGTGCCAGCAGTGATTCGACAGAGGATGAAAAACTGTTTTTT
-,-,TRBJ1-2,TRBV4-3,CASSQYGGANYGYTF,TGCGCCAGCAGCCAATACGGTGGAGCTAACTATGGCTACACCTTC
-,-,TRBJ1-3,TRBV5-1,CASSYGSGNTIYF,TGCGCCAGCAGCTATGGCTCGGGAAACACCATATATTTT
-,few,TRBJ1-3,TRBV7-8,CASSLGPEAGNTIYF,TGTGCCAGCAGCTTAGGCCCTGAGGCTGGAAACACCATATATTTT
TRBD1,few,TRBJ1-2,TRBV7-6,CASSSGTVPWDGYTF,TGTGCCAGCAGCTCGGGGACAGTCCCATGGGATGGCTACACCTTC
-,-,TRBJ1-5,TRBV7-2,CASSFMRVNQPQHF,TGTGCCAGCAGCTTTATGAGGGTTAATCAGCCCCAGCATTTT
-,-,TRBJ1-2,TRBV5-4,CASSPGGGDYGYTF,TGTGCCAGCAGCCCGGGTGGGGGCGACTATGGCTACACCTTC
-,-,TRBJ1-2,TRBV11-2,CASSLDGTNYGYTF,TGTGCCAGCAGCCTAGACGGGACTAACTATGGCTACACCTTC
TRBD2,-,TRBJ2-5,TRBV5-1,CASSSRLAGGGGYQETQYF,TGCGCCAGCAGCTCCCGGCTAGCGGGAGGGGGAGGATACCAAGAGACCCAGTACTTC
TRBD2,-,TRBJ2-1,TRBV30,CAWGEGLAAYNEQFF,TGTGCCTGGGGGGAGGGACTAGCGGCCTACAATGAGCAGTTCTTC
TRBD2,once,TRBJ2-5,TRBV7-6,CASSFGLAGSQETQYF,TGTGCCAGCAGCTTCGGACTAGCGGGGTCCCAAGAGACCCAGTACTTC
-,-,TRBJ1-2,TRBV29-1,CSARTVYGYTF,TGCAGCGCGCGGACAGTCTATGGCTACACCTTC
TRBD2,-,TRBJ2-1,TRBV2,CASSVRLAGMGGVYNEQFF,TGTGCCAGCAGTGTAAGACTAGCGGGAATGGGAGGGGTCTACAATGAGCAGTTCTTC
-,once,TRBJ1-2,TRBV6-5,CASSDSLYGYTF,TGTGCCAGCAGTGACAGCTTATATGGCTACACCTTC
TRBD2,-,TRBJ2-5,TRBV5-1,CASSSTSGGAETQYF,TGCGCCAGCAGCTCGACTAGCGGGGGGGCTGAGACCCAGTACTTC
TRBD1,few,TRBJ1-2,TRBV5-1,CASSLDWTGNYGYTF,TGCGCCAGCAGCTTGGATTGGACAGGGAACTATGGCTACACCTTC
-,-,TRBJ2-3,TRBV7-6,CASSPGRGYVGTDTQYF,TGTGCCAGCAGCCCCGGTAGGGGGTACGTAGGCACAGATACGCAGTATTTT
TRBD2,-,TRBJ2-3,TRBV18,CASSPSGGTTDTQYF,TGTGCCAGCTCACCCTCGGGAGGGACTACAGATACGCAGTATTTT
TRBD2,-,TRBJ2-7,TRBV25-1,CASGRDGYSYEQYF,TGTGCCAGCGGGAGGGACGGCTACTCCTACGAGCAGTACTTC
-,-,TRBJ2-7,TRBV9,CASSVGQRAGYEQYF,TGTGCCAGCAGCGTAGGTCAGAGGGCGGGGTACGAGCAGTACTTC
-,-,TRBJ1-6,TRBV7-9,CASSQLRLNSPLHF,TGTGCCAGCAGCCAATTGCGGCTTAATTCACCCCTCCACTTT
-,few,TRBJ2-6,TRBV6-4,CASSDSASSGANVLTF,TGTGCCAGCAGTGACTCAGCTAGCTCTGGGGCCAACGTCCTGACTTTC
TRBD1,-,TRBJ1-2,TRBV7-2,CASSWGQGLIWGYTF,TGTGCCAGCAGCTGGGGACAGGGTCTGATATGGGGCTACACCTTC
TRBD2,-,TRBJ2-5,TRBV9,CASSSPRASGDQETQYF,TGTGCCAGCAGTTCCCCGCGGGCTAGCGGGGATCAAGAGACCCAGTACTTC
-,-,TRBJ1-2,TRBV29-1,CSVGGRAGPGGEYGYTF,TGCAGCGTTGGTGGGCGAGCAGGCCCGGGAGGGGAATATGGCTACACCTTC
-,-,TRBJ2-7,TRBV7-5,CVRSLMGWRFGEQYF,TGTGTCAGAAGCTTAATGGGTTGGAGGTTCGGTGAGCAGTACTTC
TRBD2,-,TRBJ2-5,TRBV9,CASSVVAGGQETQYF,TGTGCCAGCAGCGTAGTGGCGGGGGGGCAAGAGACCCAGTACTTC
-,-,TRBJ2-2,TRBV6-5,CASRYLGAGELFF,TGTGCCAGCAGATACCTAGGGGCCGGGGAGCTGTTTTTT
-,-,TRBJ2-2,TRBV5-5,CASSLGSGGQGRGNTGELFF,TGTGCCAGCAGCTTGGGGTCGGGAGGACAGGGAAGGGGGAACACCGGGGAGCTGTTTTTT
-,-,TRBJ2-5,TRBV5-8,CASSLMVETWETQYF,TGTGCCAGCAGCTTGATGGTGGAGACCTGGGAGACCCAGTACTTC
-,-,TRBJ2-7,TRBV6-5,CASSYSVRAAYEQYF,TGTGCCAGCAGTTACTCCGTCAGGGCGGCCTACGAGCAGTACTTC
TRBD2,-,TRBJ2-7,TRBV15,CATSRETSDSYEQYF,TGTGCCACCAGCAGAGAAACTAGCGATTCCTACGAGCAGTACTTC
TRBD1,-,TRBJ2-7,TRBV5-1,CASSFGTGSGEQYF,TGCGCCAGCAGCTTTGGGACAGGGTCGGGGGAGCAGTACTTC
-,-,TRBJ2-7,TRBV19,CASRGGLSYEQYF,TGTGCCAGTAGGGGGGGGCTCTCCTACGAGCAGTACTTC
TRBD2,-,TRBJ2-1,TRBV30,CAWSISGGNNEQFF,TGTGCCTGGAGTATTAGCGGGGGAAACAATGAGCAGTTCTTC
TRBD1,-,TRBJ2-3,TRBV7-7,CASSVGGWDTQYF,TGTGCCAGCAGCGTAGGGGGCTGGGATACGCAGTATTTT
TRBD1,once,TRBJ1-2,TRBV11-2,CASSTAQGSYGYTF,TGTGCCAGCAGCACGGCACAGGGGTCCTATGGCTACACCTTC
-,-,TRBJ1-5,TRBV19,CASSIGTGNQPQHF,TGTGCCAGTAGTATAGGGACAGGCAATCAGCCCCAGCATTTT
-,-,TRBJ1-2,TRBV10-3,CAISETDKLYGYTF,TGTGCCATCAGTGAGACGGACAAGTTGTATGGCTACACCTTC
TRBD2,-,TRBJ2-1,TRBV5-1,CASSLGLAGRSYNEQFF,TGCGCCAGCAGCTTAGGACTAGCGGGACGGTCCTACAATGAGCAGTTCTTC
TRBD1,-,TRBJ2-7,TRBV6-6,CATGTGSYEQYF,TGTGCCACCGGGACAGGGTCATACGAGCAGTACTTC
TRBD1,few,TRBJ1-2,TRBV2,CASPAGQGARGYTF,TGTGCCAGCCCCGCGGGACAGGGGGCTAGGGGCTACACCTTC
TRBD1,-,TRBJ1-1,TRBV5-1,CASSPQATGLNTEAFF,TGCGCCAGCAGCCCGCAAGCGACAGGGCTGAACACTGAAGCTTTCTTT
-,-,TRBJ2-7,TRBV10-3,CAISVGSEVYEQYF,TGTGCCATCAGTGTCGGGTCAGAGGTGTACGAGCAGTACTTC
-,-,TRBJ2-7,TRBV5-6,CASRPRLGGYEQYF,TGTGCCAGCAGGCCCCGCCTAGGGGGCTACGAGCAGTACTTC